A selection of T cell receptor beta chains follows, all from one sample in a study of blood T cell repertoires in COVID-19. Measured with immunoSEQ multiplex PCR; TCRdb has only the in-frame clones, and not every one. The repertoire includes about 180,000 clones, roughly 80% of them detected once, and approximately 7.3% sits in the top ten. The sample was peripheral blood. These receptors were obtained from a human donor in a cohort sampled during active COVID-19. The conserved cysteine and the conserved F or W are not part of the CDR3 here. Fields, in order: J gene, V gene, CDR3 protein.

>TRBJ1-5|TRBV5-8
ASSLGPGGGQPQH
>TRBJ1-2|TRBV4-1
ASSHVQGFDSNYGYT
>TRBJ2-5|TRBV9
ASSGGLAQYQETQY
>TRBJ2-1|TRBV7-3
ASSLKPPSGGLYNEQF
>TRBJ1-1|TRBV24-1
ATSFPTRRVTEAF
>TRBJ2-2|TRBV7-7
ASSSTAAGELF
>TRBJ1-1|TRBV6-5
ASSLGRENTEAF
>TRBJ1-2|TRBV7-3
ASSSSVFQNYGYT
>TRBJ1-1|TRBV18
ASSPARGRVNTEAF
>TRBJ1-2|TRBV6-1
ASSERDRGRRYGYT
>TRBJ2-3|TRBV14
ASRDSGGPTQY
>TRBJ1-2|TRBV12-3/TRBV12-4
ASKEGQDDGYT
>TRBJ2-3|TRBV5-1
ASAPGPSGSSTDTQY
>TRBJ1-2|TRBV7-6
ASSLEFTGDGYT
>TRBJ1-4|TRBV2
ASLPSRTGFEKLF
>TRBJ2-7|TRBV4-2
ASSQSRLATYEQY
>TRBJ1-4|TRBV5-1
ASTRGGSRLSEKLF
>TRBJ2-5|TRBV9
ASSVANRGKETQY
>TRBJ1-2|TRBV6-5
ASSWGTGGYNYGYT
>TRBJ1-2|TRBV5-1
ASSGAGTGLSPNYGYT
>TRBJ2-3|TRBV7-3
ASSHSGRTTDTQY
>TRBJ1-1|TRBV5-1
ASSWDNSNTEAF
>TRBJ1-4|TRBV11-2
ASSLDPDSEKLF
>TRBJ2-7|TRBV29-1
SVVFAGEAYEQY
>TRBJ1-1|TRBV15
ATSFAGRNTEAF
>TRBJ2-2|TRBV6-6
ASSSLSGGSTGELF
>TRBJ2-1|TRBV7-9
ATTYSGGGNEQF
>TRBJ2-7|TRBV4-1
ASSQGSGSYEQY
>TRBJ1-4|TRBV5-1
ASRQQGNEKLF
>TRBJ1-1|TRBV5-1
ASSQGETEAF
>TRBJ1-2|TRBV5-1
ASSINSENYGYT
>TRBJ2-5|TRBV28
ASSWTGQETQY
>TRBJ2-7|TRBV6-9
ASTQGEGANEQY
>TRBJ2-5|TRBV11-2
ASSLEGGETQY
>TRBJ2-7|TRBV5-1
ASSFTGGFSYEQY
>TRBJ2-5|TRBV2
ASSEVMGLGTQY
>TRBJ2-7|TRBV7-2
ASSLAKGFYEQY
>TRBJ1-1|TRBV5-1
ASSLASAGTEAF
>TRBJ2-1|TRBV7-3
ASSFGGGAYEQF
>TRBJ1-2|TRBV6-1
ASSEYSPRNYGYT
>TRBJ2-7|TRBV3-1/TRBV3-2
ASSPSGLAKDEQY
>TRBJ1-1|TRBV3-1/TRBV3-2
ASSQDQLVGEYTEAF
>TRBJ1-2|TRBV5-1
ASSMGTIYGYT
>TRBJ2-3|TRBV5-1
ASSLLPLAVDTDTQY
>TRBJ2-7|TRBV6-5
ASSLTGNSYEQY
>TRBJ2-1|TRBV6-5
ASRTGWGNEQF
>TRBJ2-2|TRBV11-2
ASSLVAGGPDTGELF
>TRBJ2-7|TRBV3-1/TRBV3-2
ASSLRGLAGGTANEQY
>TRBJ1-6|TRBV7-6
ASSFESSYNSPLH
>TRBJ2-7|TRBV27
ASSLRVPYEQY
>TRBJ1-2|TRBV30
AWAPPGAGEGGYT
>TRBJ1-5|TRBV6-5
ASRVGQGGGQPQH
>TRBJ1-4|TRBV18
ASSEGQGREKLF
>TRBJ1-4|TRBV5-1
ASSRTDPGGEKLF